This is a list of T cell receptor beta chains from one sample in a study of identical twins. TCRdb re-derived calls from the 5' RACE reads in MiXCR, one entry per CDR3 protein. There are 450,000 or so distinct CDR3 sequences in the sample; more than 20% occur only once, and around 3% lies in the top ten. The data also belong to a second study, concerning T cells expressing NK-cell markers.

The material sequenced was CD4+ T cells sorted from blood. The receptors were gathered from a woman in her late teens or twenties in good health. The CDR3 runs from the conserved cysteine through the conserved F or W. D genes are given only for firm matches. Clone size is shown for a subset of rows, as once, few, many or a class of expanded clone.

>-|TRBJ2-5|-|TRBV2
CASGGRGTLQETQYF
TGTGCCAGCGGAGGAAGAGGGACGTTACAAGAGACCCAGTACTTC
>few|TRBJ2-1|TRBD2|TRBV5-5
CASSLLGLAGGYNEQFF
TGTGCCAGCAGCTTATTAGGACTAGCGGGGGGTTACAATGAGCAGTTCTTC
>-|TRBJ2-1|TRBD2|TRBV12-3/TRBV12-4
CASSFWTSGGGDEQFF
TGTGCCAGCAGTTTCTGGACTAGCGGGGGGGGAGATGAGCAGTTCTTC
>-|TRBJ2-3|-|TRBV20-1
CSARKLSGFSTDTQYF
TGCAGTGCTAGGAAACTATCGGGGTTCTCAACAGATACGCAGTATTTT
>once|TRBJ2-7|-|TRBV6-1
CASTMMEGFSYEQYF
TGTGCCAGCACCATGATGGAAGGCTTCTCCTACGAGCAGTACTTC
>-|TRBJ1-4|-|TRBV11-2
CASSFASTAGQLFF
TGTGCCAGCAGCTTCGCCTCGACTGCCGGGCAACTGTTTTTT
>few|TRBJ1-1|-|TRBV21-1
CASLRDRYTEAFF
TGTGCCAGTCTCCGGGACAGGTACACTGAAGCTTTCTTT
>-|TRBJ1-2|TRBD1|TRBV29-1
CSVVWDRGIGGYTF
TGCAGCGTTGTTTGGGACAGGGGTATCGGTGGCTACACCTTC
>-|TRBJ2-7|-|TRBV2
CARMGQYF
TGTGCCAGGATGGGGCAGTACTTC
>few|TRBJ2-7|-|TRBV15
CATSRRPQRRSYEQYF
TGTGCCACCAGCAGGAGACCCCAGAGACGGTCCTACGAGCAGTACTTC
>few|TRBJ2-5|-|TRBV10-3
CAISEPGEGTQYF
TGTGCCATCAGTGAACCAGGGGAAGGGACCCAGTACTTC
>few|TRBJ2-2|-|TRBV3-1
CASSQRHYPNTGELFF
TGTGCCAGCAGCCAACGTCACTACCCGAACACCGGGGAGCTGTTTTTT
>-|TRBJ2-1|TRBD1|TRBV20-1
CSAGTDFYNEQFF
TGCAGTGCCGGGACAGACTTTTACAATGAGCAGTTCTTC
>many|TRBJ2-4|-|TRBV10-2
CASSTGRINIQYF
TGCGCCAGCAGTACGGGACGCATAAACATTCAGTACTTC
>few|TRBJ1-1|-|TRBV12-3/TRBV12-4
CASSLRGRAFGTEAFF
TGTGCCAGCAGTTTGCGGGGCAGGGCATTTGGTACTGAAGCTTTCTTT
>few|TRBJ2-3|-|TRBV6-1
CASTSADTDTQYF
TGTGCCAGCACGAGCGCCGACACAGATACGCAGTATTTT
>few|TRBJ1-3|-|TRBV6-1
CASSLAVRGGNTIYF
TGTGCCAGCAGCCTTGCTGTCCGGGGTGGAAACACCATATATTTT
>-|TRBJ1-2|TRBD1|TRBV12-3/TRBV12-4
CASSLETGGNYGYTF
TGTGCCAGCAGTTTAGAGACAGGGGGCAACTATGGCTACACCTTC
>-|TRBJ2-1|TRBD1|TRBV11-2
CASSLLGDRGGYEQFF
TGTGCCAGCAGCCTCCTTGGGGACAGGGGGGGCTATGAGCAGTTCTTC
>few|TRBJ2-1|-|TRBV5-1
CASSLARGAGVSSYNEQFF
TGCGCCAGCAGCTTGGCCCGTGGGGCAGGGGTTAGCTCCTACAATGAGCAGTTCTTC
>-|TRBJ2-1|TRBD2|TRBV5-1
CASSLGGLATYNEQFF
TGCGCCAGCAGCTTGGGAGGACTAGCGACCTACAATGAGCAGTTCTTC
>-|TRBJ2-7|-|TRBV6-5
CASSYRVRSYEQYF
TGTGCCAGCAGTTACCGGGTGCGGTCCTACGAGCAGTACTTC
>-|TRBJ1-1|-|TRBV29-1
CSVEGGPANTEAFF
TGCAGCGTTGAAGGAGGGCCTGCGAACACTGAAGCTTTCTTT
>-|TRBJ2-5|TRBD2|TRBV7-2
CASSPGLGFETQYF
TGTGCCAGCAGTCCGGGACTAGGTTTCGAGACCCAGTACTTC
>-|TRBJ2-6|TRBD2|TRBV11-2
CASSLGLAGARGANVLTF
TGTGCCAGCAGCTTGGGACTAGCGGGAGCGCGTGGGGCCAACGTCCTGACTTTC